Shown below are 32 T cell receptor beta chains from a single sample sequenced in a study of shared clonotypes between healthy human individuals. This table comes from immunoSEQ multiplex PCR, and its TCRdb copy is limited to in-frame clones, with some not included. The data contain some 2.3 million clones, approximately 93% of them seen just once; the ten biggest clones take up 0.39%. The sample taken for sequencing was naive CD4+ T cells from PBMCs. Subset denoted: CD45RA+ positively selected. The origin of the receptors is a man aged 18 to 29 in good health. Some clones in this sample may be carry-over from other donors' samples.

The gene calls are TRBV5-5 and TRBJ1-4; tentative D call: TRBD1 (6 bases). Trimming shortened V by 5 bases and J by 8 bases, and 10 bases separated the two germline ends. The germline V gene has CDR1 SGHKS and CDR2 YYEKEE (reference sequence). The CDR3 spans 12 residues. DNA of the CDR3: TGTGCCAGCAGGGCCGGGGGCGAAAAACTGTTTTTT. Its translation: CASRAGGEKLFF.

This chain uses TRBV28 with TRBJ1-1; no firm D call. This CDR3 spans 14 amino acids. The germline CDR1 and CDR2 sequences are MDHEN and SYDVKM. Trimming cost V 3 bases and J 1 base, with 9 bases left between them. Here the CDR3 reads CASSLNSANTEAFF. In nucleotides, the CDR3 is TGTGCCAGCAGTTTGAATTCTGCGAACACTGAAGCTTTCTTT.

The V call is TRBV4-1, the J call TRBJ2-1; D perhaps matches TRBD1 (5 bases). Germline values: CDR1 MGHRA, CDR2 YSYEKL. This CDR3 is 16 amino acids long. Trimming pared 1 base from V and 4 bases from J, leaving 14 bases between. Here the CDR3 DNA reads TGCGCCAGCAGCCAAGGGAAGGGGCTAGTTTACAATGAGCAGTTCTTC. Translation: CASSQGKGLVYNEQFF.

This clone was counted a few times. CDR3 loop: CASSSGQISGNTIYF. CDR3 nucleotides: TGCGCCAGCAGCTCGGGACAGATCTCTGGAAACACCATATATTTT. The rearrangement links TRBV5-1 to TRBJ1-3, with TRBD1 matching over 7 bases. This CDR3 region has 15 residues. Losses at the gene ends were 3 bases for V and 0 bases for J; bases not matched to a gene: 3. Per the germline V gene, CDR1 is SGHRS and CDR2 is YFSETQ.

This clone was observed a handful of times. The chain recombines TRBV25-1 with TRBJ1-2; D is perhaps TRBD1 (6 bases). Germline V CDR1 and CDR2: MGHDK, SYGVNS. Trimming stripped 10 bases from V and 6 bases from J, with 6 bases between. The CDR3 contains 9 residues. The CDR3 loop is CATGDGYTF. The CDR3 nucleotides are TGTGCCACAGGGGATGGCTACACCTTC.

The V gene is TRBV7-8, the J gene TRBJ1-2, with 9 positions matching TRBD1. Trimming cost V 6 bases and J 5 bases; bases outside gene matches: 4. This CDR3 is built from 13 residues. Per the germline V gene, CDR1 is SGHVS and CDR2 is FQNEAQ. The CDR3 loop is CASRDRGGYGYTF. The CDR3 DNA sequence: TGTGCCAGCAGAGACAGGGGGGGATATGGCTACACCTTC.

As DNA, the CDR3 is TGTGCCAGCAGCTTAGCAGGGGTCTCCTACGAGCAGTACTTC. Translated: CASSLAGVSYEQYF. The chain employs TRBV7-9 and TRBJ2-7; a weak D match, TRBD1 (5 bases). Trimming cost V 0 bases and J 0 bases, with 6 bases left between them. This CDR3 has 14 residues. Per germline, CDR1 SEHNR and CDR2 FQNEAQ (reference sequence).

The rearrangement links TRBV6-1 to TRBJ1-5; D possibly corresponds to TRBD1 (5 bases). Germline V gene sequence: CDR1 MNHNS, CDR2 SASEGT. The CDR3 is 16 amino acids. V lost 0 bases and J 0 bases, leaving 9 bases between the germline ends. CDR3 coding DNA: TGTGCCAGCAGTGAAGCGGGGGGATATAGCAATCAGCCCCAGCATTTT. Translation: CASSEAGGYSNQPQHF.

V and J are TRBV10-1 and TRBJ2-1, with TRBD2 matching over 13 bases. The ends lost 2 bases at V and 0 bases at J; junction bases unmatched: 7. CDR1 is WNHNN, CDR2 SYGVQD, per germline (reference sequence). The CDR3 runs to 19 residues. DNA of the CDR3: TGCGCCAGCAGTGAGGAGGGACTAGCGGGACCTACCTCCTACAATGAGCAGTTCTTC. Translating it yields CASSEEGLAGPTSYNEQFF.

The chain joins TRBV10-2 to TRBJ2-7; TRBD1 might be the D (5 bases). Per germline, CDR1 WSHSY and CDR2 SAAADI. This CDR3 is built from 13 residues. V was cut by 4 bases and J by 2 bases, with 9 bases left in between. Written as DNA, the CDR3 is TGCGCCAGCAGTGTCGACAGTACCTACGAGCAGTACTTC. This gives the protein CASSVDSTYEQYF.

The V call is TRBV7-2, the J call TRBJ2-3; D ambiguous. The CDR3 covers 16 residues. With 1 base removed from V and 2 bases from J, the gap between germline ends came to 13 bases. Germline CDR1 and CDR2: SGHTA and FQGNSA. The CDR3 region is CASSLVGRADTDTQYF. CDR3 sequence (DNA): TGTGCCAGCAGCTTAGTAGGTAGGGCTGACACAGATACGCAGTATTTT.

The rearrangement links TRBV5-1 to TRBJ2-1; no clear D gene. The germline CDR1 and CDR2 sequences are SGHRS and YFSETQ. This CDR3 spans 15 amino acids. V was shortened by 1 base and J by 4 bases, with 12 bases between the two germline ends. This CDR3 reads CASSLPQEGYNEQFF. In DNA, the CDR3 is TGCGCCAGCAGCTTGCCCCAGGAAGGGTACAATGAGCAGTTCTTC. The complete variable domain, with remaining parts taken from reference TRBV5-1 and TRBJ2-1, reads KAGVTQTPRYLIKTRGQQVTLSCSPISGHRSVSWYQQTPGQGLQFLFEYFSETQRNKGNFPGRFSGRQFSNSRSEMNVSTLELGDSALYLCASSLPQEGYNEQFFGPGTRLTVL.

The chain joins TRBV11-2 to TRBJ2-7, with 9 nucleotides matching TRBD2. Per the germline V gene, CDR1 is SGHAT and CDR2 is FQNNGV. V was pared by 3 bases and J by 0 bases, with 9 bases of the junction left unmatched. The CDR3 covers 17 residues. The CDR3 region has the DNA TGTGCCAGCAGCTTCGAGCGGGAGGCCCCTATCTCCTACGAGCAGTACTTC. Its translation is CASSFEREAPISYEQYF. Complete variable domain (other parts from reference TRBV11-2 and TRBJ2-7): EAGVAQSPRYKIIEKRQSVAFWCNPISGHATLYWYQQILGQGPKLLIQFQNNGVVDDSQLPKDRFSAERLKGVDSTLKIQPAKLEDSAVYLCASSFEREAPISYEQYFGPGTRLTVT.

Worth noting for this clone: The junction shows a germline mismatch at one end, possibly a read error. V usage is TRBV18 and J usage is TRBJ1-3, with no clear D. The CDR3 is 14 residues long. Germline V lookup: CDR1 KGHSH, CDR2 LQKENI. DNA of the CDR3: TGTGCCAGCTCACCGGGTAACTCTGAAAACACCATATATTTT. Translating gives CASSPGNSENTIYF.

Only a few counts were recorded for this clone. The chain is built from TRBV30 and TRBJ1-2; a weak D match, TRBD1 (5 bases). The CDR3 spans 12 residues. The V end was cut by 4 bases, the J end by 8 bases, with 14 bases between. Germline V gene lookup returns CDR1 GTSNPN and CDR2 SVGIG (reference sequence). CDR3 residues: CAWTVGGVGYTF. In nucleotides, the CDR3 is TGTGCCTGGACCGTGGGAGGGGTCGGCTACACCTTC.

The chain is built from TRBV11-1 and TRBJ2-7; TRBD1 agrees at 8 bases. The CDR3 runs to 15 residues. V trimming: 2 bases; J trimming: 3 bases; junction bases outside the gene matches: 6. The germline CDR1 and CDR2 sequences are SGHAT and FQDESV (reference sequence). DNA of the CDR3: TGTGCCAGCAGCTTAATTGGGACAGGAGGCTACGAGCAGTACTTC. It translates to CASSLIGTGGYEQYF.

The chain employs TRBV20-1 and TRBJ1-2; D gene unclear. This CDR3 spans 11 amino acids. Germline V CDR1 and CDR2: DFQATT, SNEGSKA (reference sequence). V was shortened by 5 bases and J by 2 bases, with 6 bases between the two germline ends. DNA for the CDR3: TGCAGTGCTCCTCAAAACTATGGCTACACCTTC. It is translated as CSAPQNYGYTF.

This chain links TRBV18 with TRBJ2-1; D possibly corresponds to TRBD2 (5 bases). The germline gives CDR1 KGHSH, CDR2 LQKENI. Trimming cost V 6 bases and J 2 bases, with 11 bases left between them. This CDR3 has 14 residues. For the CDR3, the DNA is TGTGCCAGCTCGCGCCGGGATACCTACAATGAGCAGTTCTTC. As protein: CASSRRDTYNEQFF. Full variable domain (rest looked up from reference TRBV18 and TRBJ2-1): NAGVMQNPRHLVRRRGQEARLRCSPMKGHSHVYWYRQLPEEGLKFMVYLQKENIIDESGMPKERFSAEFPKEGPSILRIQQVVRGDSAAYFCASSRRDTYNEQFFGPGTRLTVL.

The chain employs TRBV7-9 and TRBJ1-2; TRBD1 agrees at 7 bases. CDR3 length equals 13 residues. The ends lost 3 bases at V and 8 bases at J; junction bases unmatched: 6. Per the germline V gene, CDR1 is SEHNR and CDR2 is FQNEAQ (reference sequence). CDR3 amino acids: CASSFTGAEGYTF. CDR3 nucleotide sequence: TGTGCCAGCAGCTTTACAGGGGCCGAGGGCTACACCTTC.

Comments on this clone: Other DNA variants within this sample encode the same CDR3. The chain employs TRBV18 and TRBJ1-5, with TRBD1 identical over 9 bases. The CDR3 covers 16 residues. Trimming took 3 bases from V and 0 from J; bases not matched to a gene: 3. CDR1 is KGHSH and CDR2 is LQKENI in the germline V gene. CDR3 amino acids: CASSPQGQGSNQPQHF. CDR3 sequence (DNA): TGTGCCAGCTCACCCCAGGGACAGGGTAGCAATCAGCCCCAGCATTTT.

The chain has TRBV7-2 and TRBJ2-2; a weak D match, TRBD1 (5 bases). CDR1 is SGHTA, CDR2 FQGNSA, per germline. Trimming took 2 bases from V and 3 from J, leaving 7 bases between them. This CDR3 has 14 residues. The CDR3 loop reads CASSLQGYTGELFF. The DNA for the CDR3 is TGTGCCAGCAGCTTACAGGGATACACCGGGGAGCTGTTTTTT.

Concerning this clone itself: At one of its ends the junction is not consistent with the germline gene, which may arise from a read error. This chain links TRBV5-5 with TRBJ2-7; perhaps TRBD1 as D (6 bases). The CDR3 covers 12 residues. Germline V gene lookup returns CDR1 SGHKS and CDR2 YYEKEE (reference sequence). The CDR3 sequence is CASSLDVHRETF. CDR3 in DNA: TGTGCCAGCAGCTTGGACGTTCACAGGGAGACCTTC. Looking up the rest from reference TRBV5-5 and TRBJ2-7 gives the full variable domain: DAGVTQSPTHLIKTRGQQVTLRCSPISGHKSVSWYQQVLGQGPQFIFQYYEKEERGRGNFPDRFSARQFPNYSSELNVNALLLGDSALYLCASSLDVHRETFGPGTRLTVT.

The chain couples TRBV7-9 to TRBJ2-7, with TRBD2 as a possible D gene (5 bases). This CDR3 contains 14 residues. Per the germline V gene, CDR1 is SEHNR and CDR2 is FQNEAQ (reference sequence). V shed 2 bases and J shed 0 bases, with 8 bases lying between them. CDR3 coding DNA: TGTGCCAGCAGCTTACCGGGAACCTCCTACGAGCAGTACTTC. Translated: CASSLPGTSYEQYF. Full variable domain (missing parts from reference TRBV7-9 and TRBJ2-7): DTGVSQNPRHKITKRGQNVTFRCDPISEHNRLYWYRQTLGQGPEFLTYFQNEAQLEKSRLLSDRFSAERPKGSFSTLEIQRTEQGDSAMYLCASSLPGTSYEQYFGPGTRLTVT.

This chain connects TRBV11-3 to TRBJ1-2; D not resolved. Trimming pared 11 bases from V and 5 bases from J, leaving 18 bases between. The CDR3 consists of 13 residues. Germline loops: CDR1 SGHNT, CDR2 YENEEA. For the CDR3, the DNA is TGTGCCCGCCCTCGGGGTCCCACGTATGGCTACACCTTC. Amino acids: CARPRGPTYGYTF.

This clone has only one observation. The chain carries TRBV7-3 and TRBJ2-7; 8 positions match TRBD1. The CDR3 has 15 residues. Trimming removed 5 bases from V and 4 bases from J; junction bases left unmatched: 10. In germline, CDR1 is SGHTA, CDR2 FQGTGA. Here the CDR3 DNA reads TGTGCCAGCAGCCTGGACAGGGTCAGGGGTTACGAGCAGTACTTC. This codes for CASSLDRVRGYEQYF.

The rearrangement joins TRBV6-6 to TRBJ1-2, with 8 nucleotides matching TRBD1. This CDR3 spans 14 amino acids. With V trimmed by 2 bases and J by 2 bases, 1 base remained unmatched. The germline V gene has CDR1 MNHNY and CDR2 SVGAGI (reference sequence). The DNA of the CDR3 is TGTGCCAGCAGTTACGGGACAGGCAACTATGGCTACACCTTC. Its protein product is CASSYGTGNYGYTF.

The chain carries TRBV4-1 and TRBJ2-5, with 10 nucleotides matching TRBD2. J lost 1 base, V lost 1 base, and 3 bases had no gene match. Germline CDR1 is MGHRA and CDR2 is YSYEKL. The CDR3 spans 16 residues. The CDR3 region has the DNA TGCGCCAGCAGCCAAGGGACTAGCGGATTCCAAGAGACCCAGTACTTC. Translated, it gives CASSQGTSGFQETQYF.

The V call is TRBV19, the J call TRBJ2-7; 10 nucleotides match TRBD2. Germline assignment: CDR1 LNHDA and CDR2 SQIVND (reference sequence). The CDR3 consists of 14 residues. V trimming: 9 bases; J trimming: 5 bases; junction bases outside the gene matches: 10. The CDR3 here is CASCLAGGIHEQYF. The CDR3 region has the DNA TGTGCCAGCTGCTTAGCGGGAGGCATCCACGAGCAGTACTTC.

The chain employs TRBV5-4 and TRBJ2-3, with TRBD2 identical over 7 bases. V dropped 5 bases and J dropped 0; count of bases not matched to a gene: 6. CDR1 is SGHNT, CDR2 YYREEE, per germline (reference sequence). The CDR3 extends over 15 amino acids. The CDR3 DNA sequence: TGTGCCAGCAGTGGGGGGGGAACTAGCACAGATACGCAGTATTTT. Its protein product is CASSGGGTSTDTQYF.

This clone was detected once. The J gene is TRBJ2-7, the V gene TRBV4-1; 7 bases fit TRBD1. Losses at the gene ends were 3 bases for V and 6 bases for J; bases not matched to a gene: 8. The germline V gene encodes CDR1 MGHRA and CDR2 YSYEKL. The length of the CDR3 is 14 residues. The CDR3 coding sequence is TGCGCCAGCAGCCAGCCGACAGGGACGGGCGAGCAGTACTTC. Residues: CASSQPTGTGEQYF.

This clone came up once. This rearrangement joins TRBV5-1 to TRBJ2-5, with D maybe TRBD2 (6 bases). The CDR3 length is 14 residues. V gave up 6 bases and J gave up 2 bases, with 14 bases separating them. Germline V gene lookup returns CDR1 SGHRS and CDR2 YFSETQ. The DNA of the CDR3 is TGCGCCAGCACGATAGCGGTCCCGCAAGAGACCCAGTACTTC. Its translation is CASTIAVPQETQYF.

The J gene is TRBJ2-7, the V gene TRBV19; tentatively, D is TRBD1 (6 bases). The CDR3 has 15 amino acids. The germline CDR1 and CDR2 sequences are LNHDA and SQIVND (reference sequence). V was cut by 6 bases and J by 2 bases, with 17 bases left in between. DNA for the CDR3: TGTGCCAGTAGCCGAGCCTCAGGGGATCCCTACGAGCAGTACTTC. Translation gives CASSRASGDPYEQYF.